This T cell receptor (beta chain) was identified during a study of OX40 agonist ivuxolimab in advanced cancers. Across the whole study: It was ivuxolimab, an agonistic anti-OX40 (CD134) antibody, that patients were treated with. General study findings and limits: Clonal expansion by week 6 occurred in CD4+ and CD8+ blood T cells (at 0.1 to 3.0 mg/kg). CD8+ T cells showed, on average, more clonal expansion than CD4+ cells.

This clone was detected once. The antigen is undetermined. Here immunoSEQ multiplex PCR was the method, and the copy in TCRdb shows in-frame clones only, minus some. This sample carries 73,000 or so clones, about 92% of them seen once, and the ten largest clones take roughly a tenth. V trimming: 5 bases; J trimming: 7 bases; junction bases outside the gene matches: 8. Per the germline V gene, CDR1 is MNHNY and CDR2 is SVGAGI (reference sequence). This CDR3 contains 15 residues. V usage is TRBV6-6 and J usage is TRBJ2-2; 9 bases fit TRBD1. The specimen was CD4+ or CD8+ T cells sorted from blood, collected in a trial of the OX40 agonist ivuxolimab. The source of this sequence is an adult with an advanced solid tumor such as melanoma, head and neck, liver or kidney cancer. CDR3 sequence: CASSKRDRDFGELFF. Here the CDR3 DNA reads TGTGCCAGCAGTAAGCGGGACAGGGATTTCGGGGAGCTGTTTTTT.